What follows is one T cell receptor (beta chain) and its context. This entry is derived from a study of cytomegalovirus exposure and HLA in healthy donors. Trimming took 2 bases from V and 0 from J; bases not matched to a gene: 8. Germline V gene sequence: CDR1 SGHRS, CDR2 YFSETQ. This CDR3 contains 16 residues. Vbeta (60) and Jbeta (13) primers were used in the PCR. Only in-frame clones appear in the TCRdb table, and some are missing; sequencing was by immunoSEQ multiplex PCR. Its listing shows under 130,000 clones. This TCR was sampled from a man in his fifties or sixties in good health and CMV-seronegative. This chain joins TRBV5-1 and TRBJ2-7; 7 nucleotides align to TRBD2. The sample taken for sequencing was PBMCs. CDR3 loop: CASSFNPGGSSYEQYF. CDR3 sequence (DNA): TGCGCCAGCAGCTTTAATCCGGGGGGATCCTCCTACGAGCAGTACTTC.